This T cell receptor (beta chain) was recovered during a study of stem cell transplantation in POMP-related autoinflammatory disease. Study summary: Hypothesis: faulty thymoproteasomes impair CD8+ T-cell selection, skewing TRB repertoires.

The protocol was immunoSEQ multiplex PCR, while the TCRdb copy is restricted to in-frame clones and leaves out a portion. Here the sample spans 7,500 to 10,000 clones, around 90% being singletons. J was trimmed by 5 bases and V by 1 base; bases with no gene match: 6. Germline V gives CDR1 SEHNR, CDR2 FQNEAQ (reference sequence). The CDR3 has 16 residues. The sample consisted of CD8+ T cells from PBMCs, taken after stem cell transplantation. The TCR originated in a human patient with POMP-related autoinflammation and immune dysregulation (PRAID). T cells may partly derive from the graft donor. The V gene is TRBV7-9, the J gene TRBJ2-2; 8 nucleotides match TRBD1. CDR3 in amino acids: CASSLDKGQATGELFF. The DNA for the CDR3 is TGTGCCAGCAGCTTAGATAAGGGACAGGCAACCGGGGAGCTGTTTTTT.